Below are 30 T cell receptor beta chains sequenced from a single sample in a study of spatial heterogeneity in lung cancer. Using its own MiXCR run on the 5' RACE reads, TCRdb lists one record per CDR3 protein. The sample holds about 45,000 distinct CDR3 sequences, 12% seen once. The time point: sample taken at primary tumor resection. Unsorted whole RNA samples from tumor, nontumor lung or frozen PBMC were sequenced. The material sequenced was PBMCs, taken at surgery. These receptors all come from a female donor with early-stage non-small cell lung cancer.

This clonotype was observed a handful of times. The chain carries TRBV9 and TRBJ1-1, with D hard to call. V lost 0 bases and J lost 5, with 8 bases in between. This CDR3 contains 13 residues. CDR1 SGDLS and CDR2 YYNGEE come from the germline V gene. The CDR3 loop is CASSVGEETEAFF. The CDR3 DNA follows: TGTGCCAGCAGCGTAGGGGAAGAGACTGAAGCTTTCTTT.

This clonotype occurred many times. The CDR3 loop reads CASSLDRLGNIQYF. As DNA, the CDR3 is TGTGCCAGCAGCTTAGACAGGCTGGGGAACATTCAGTACTTC. V is TRBV7-6 and J is TRBJ2-4; maybe TRBD1 (5 bases). CDR3 length: 14 residues. Germline V lookup: CDR1 SGHVS, CDR2 FNYEAQ. Between the trimmed V and J ends, which lost 1 base and 7 bases, there was a span of 11 bases.

The chain recombines TRBV29-1 with TRBJ2-3; TRBD2 agrees at 8 bases. V shed 7 bases and J 5 bases; nucleotides not matched to a gene: 11. The germline V gene has CDR1 SQVTM and CDR2 ANQGSEA. This CDR3 region has 14 residues. This chain's CDR3 is CSGLRTSSRDTQYF. For the CDR3, the DNA is TGCAGCGGGCTCAGGACTAGCTCCAGAGATACGCAGTATTTT.

Ten or more counts support this clonotype. The genes are TRBV4-1 and TRBJ1-1; 7 bases line up with TRBD1. Trimming took 4 bases from V and 8 from J; bases not matched to a gene: 4. The CDR3 consists of 12 residues. Per germline, CDR1 MGHRA and CDR2 YSYEKL. The CDR3 loop reads CASSPDRDEAFF. In DNA, the CDR3 is TGCGCCAGCAGCCCCGACAGGGACGAAGCTTTCTTT.

The chain joins TRBV2 to TRBJ2-7; D gene unclear. The germline gives CDR1 SNHLY, CDR2 FYNNEI. V was clipped by 4 bases and J by 4 bases, with 2 bases between them. CDR3 length: 10 amino acids. The CDR3 sequence is CASSGYEQYF. CDR3 in DNA: TGTGCCAGCAGTGGGTACGAGCAGTACTTC.

The chain links TRBV6-6 to TRBJ1-5, with 10 nucleotides matching TRBD1. Trimming at V came to 7 bases and at J to 5 bases, leaving 2 bases not matched to a gene. This CDR3 comprises 13 residues. Germline CDR1 is MNHNY and CDR2 is SVGAGI (reference sequence). The CDR3 region has the DNA TGTGCCAGCAAAGGGACAGGGGATCAGCCCCAGCATTTT. It yields the protein CASKGTGDQPQHF.

In this sample, this clonotype turned up a few times. Mismatch with germline at one junction end may stem from a read error. The chain is built from TRBV5-1 and TRBJ1-1, with a tentative D call TRBD1 (6 bases). Germline CDR1 is SGHRS and CDR2 is YFSETQ. The CDR3 has 16 residues. This CDR3 reads CASSLVSGVVNSEAFF. The CDR3 DNA reads as TGCGCCAGCAGCTTGGTGTCAGGGGTCGTGAACTCTGAAGCTTTCTTT.

This clonotype was observed a few times. The gene calls are TRBV12-3 or TRBV12-4 and TRBJ2-3; unclear D gene. Trimming shortened V by 2 bases and J by 1 base, and 10 bases separated the two germline ends. The CDR3 is 15 amino acids. The CDR3 region is CASSLYRQRTDTQYF. CDR3 bases: TGTGCCAGCAGTTTATATAGGCAGCGCACAGATACGCAGTATTTT.

This clonotype was counted a few times. The rearrangement uses TRBV14 and TRBJ1-3, with a weak D call TRBD1 (5 bases). This CDR3 spans 14 amino acids. CDR1 SGHDN and CDR2 FVKESK come from the germline V gene. V was pared by 2 bases and J by 4 bases, with 9 bases between. CDR3 sequence reads: CASSQRGDGNTIYF. The CDR3, as DNA: TGTGCCAGCAGCCAACGAGGGGACGGAAACACCATATATTTT.

This clonotype was detected ten times or more. The gene calls are TRBV20-1 and TRBJ2-7; a possible D gene is TRBD1 (6 bases). In germline, CDR1 is DFQATT, CDR2 SNEGSKA (reference sequence). The V gene lost 0 bases and the J gene lost 7 bases, with 13 bases spanning the gap. This CDR3 region has 13 residues. CDR3 sequence reads: CSARESGVREQYF. For the CDR3, the DNA is TGCAGTGCTAGAGAATCAGGGGTAAGGGAGCAGTACTTC.

The chain couples TRBV7-2 to TRBJ2-7, with a tentative D call TRBD1 (6 bases). The germline V gene encodes CDR1 SGHTA and CDR2 FQGNSA. The CDR3 loop spans 14 amino acids. Trimming cost V 3 bases and J 3 bases, with 12 bases left between them. The CDR3 loop is CASSLRTVLYEQYF. In DNA form, the CDR3 reads TGTGCCAGCAGCTTGCGGACAGTCCTCTACGAGCAGTACTTC.

The rearrangement links TRBV27 to TRBJ2-2, with 14 nucleotides matching TRBD2. The CDR3 sequence is 18 residues long. V lost 4 bases and J lost 2; bases outside the gene matches: 6. CDR1 is MNHEY, CDR2 SMNVEV, per germline (reference sequence). This CDR3 reads CASSWGLAGALNTGELFF. CDR3 DNA: TGTGCCAGCAGTTGGGGACTAGCGGGGGCCTTAAACACCGGGGAGCTGTTTTTT.

This clonotype was counted between two and nine times. The CDR3 DNA is TGTGCCAGCTCACCAGTAGGGGAGACCCAGTACTTC. It specifies CASSPVGETQYF. The chain employs TRBV18 and TRBJ2-5; D is unresolved. Between the trimmed V and J ends, which lost 2 bases and 5 bases, there was a span of 6 bases. Looked up from germline, CDR1 is KGHSH and CDR2 is LQKENI. CDR3 length equals 12 residues.

The chain links TRBV5-4 to TRBJ1-1, with D perhaps matching TRBD1 (6 bases). V lost 0 bases and J lost 3, with 12 bases in between. Germline CDR1 and CDR2: SGHNT and YYREEE (reference sequence). The CDR3 spans 15 residues. The CDR3 region has the DNA TGTGCCAGCAGCTTGGAGGACAGTCGGGACACTGAAGCTTTCTTT. Amino acid sequence: CASSLEDSRDTEAFF.

The genes are TRBV6-1 and TRBJ2-1; TRBD2 agrees at 7 bases. Germline CDR1 is MNHNS and CDR2 is SASEGT. V lost 4 bases and J lost 7; bases outside the gene matches: 16. This CDR3 has 17 amino acids. DNA for the CDR3: TGTGCCAGCAGTGGATGGGGGGGGGTTGGGGAATCTAATGAGCAGTTCTTC. Its translation is CASSGWGGVGESNEQFF.

This clonotype was seen a few times. The CDR3 loop reads CASSSRTVETQYF. In DNA form, the CDR3 reads TGTGCCAGCAGTTCCCGGACAGTGGAGACCCAGTACTTC. The chain uses TRBV28 and TRBJ2-5, with D perhaps TRBD1 (6 bases). Germline V lookup: CDR1 MDHEN, CDR2 SYDVKM. Trimming took off 4 bases at V and 5 bases at J, with 11 bases between the two ends. The CDR3 is 13 residues long. Combining the CDR3 with reference TRBV28 and TRBJ2-5 gives the whole variable domain DVKVTQSSRYLVKRTGEKVFLECVQDMDHENMFWYRQDPGLGLRLIYFSYDVKMKEKGDIPEGYSVSREKKERFSLILESASTNQTSMYLCASSSRTVETQYFGPGTRLLVL.

V and J are TRBV10-3 and TRBJ1-5, with 9 bases identical to TRBD1. V was clipped by 8 bases and J by 4 bases; unmatched bases: 0. Looked up from germline, CDR1 is ENHRY and CDR2 is SYGVKD. CDR3 length: 12 amino acids. The CDR3: CAIGTGNQPQHF. The CDR3 DNA reads as TGTGCCATCGGGACAGGGAATCAGCCCCAGCATTTT.

This clonotype was found many times. The J gene is TRBJ1-1, the V gene TRBV12-3 or TRBV12-4, with TRBD1 matching over 7 bases. The length of the CDR3 is 13 residues. V lost 4 bases to trimming and J lost 1 base; unmatched junction nucleotides: 0. The CDR3 region has the DNA TGTGCCAGCAGTTGGGACAGGAACACTGAAGCTTTCTTT. Its protein is CASSWDRNTEAFF.

This clonotype came up many times. The chain employs TRBV6-2 or TRBV6-3 and TRBJ1-5; 7 bases agree with TRBD1. Trimming took 1 base from V and 4 from J; bases not matched to a gene: 4. The germline V gene has CDR1 MNHEY and CDR2 SVGEGT. CDR3 length: 15 residues. The CDR3 DNA sequence: TGTGCCAGCAGTTACTTACAGGGGCGAAATCAGCCCCAGCATTTT. Translating gives CASSYLQGRNQPQHF.

This sequence joins TRBV29-1 and TRBJ1-1; 8 bases fit TRBD1. Germline V gene data show CDR1 as SQVTM and CDR2 as ANQGSEA. CDR3 length: 15 amino acids. V trimming: 3 bases; J trimming: 1 base; junction bases outside the gene matches: 7. CDR3 loop: CSVERTGMRNTEAFF. The CDR3 coding sequence is TGCAGCGTTGAGAGGACAGGGATGAGGAACACTGAAGCTTTCTTT.

The rearrangement joins TRBV20-1 to TRBJ1-3, with a weak D call TRBD1 (6 bases). In germline, CDR1 is DFQATT, CDR2 SNEGSKA (reference sequence). V lost 2 bases, J lost 0 bases, and 14 bases lay in between. This CDR3 contains 16 residues. The CDR3 sequence is CSARPTGISSGNTIYF. The CDR3 DNA reads TGCAGTGCTAGACCTACAGGGATCAGCTCTGGAAACACCATATATTTT.

This clonotype has just a few counts. J is TRBJ2-3 and V is TRBV20-1; TRBD1 or TRBD2 may be the D gene (7 bases each). Germline V lookup: CDR1 DFQATT, CDR2 SNEGSKA (reference sequence). V lost 0 bases and J 4 bases, leaving 11 bases between the germline ends. CDR3 size: 14 residues. The CDR3: CSARDPGGADTQYF. The CDR3 nucleotides are TGCAGTGCTAGAGATCCAGGGGGGGCAGATACGCAGTATTTT.

This clonotype has just a few counts. This chain links TRBV12-3 or TRBV12-4 with TRBJ1-2; D unclear. CDR3 length: 12 residues. Trimming removed 5 bases from V and 5 bases from J, with 9 bases in between. The CDR3 reads CASSAQVYGYTF. The CDR3 DNA follows: TGTGCCAGCAGTGCGCAGGTATATGGCTACACCTTC.

This clonotype was picked up many times. The chain joins TRBV12-3 or TRBV12-4 to TRBJ1-6; D perhaps matches TRBD1 (6 bases). The CDR3 is 15 residues long. V shed 2 bases and J shed 8 bases, with 13 bases lying between them. The CDR3 region has the DNA TGTGCCAGCAGTTTACTCTCCAGGGGTGATTCACCCCTCCACTTT. This codes for CASSLLSRGDSPLHF.

This clonotype showed up just a few times. The J gene is TRBJ2-5, the V gene TRBV20-1; the match to TRBD2 covers 12 bases. CDR3 length: 18 residues. The J segment lost 1 base and the V segment lost 4 bases, leaving 13 bases of the junction unmatched. From germline, CDR1 is DFQATT and CDR2 SNEGSKA (reference sequence). The CDR3 DNA reads as TGCAGTGCTAAGTTGGGCGAGACTAGCGGGGGACCCCAAGAGACCCAGTACTTC. Protein product: CSAKLGETSGGPQETQYF.

The V gene is TRBV2, the J gene TRBJ2-3, with 10 bases aligning to TRBD2. The trim removed 7 bases at V and 1 base at J, leaving 5 bases unmatched. CDR1 and CDR2 from the germline V gene are SNHLY and FYNNEI. The CDR3 runs 15 residues. CDR3 in DNA: TGTGCCAGCACTTCCCTAGCGGGGGGCACAGATACGCAGTATTTT. Residues: CASTSLAGGTDTQYF.

This clonotype was seen at least ten times. This sequence joins TRBV29-1 and TRBJ2-3; D is perhaps TRBD2 (6 bases). Germline V CDR1 and CDR2: SQVTM, ANQGSEA. Trimming left V 4 bases short and J 2 bases short, with 16 bases between. The length of the CDR3 is 15 residues. In DNA form, the CDR3 reads TGCAGCGTTGGGAGAGTGGCGGGGCCCACAGATACGCAGTATTTT. Amino acid sequence: CSVGRVAGPTDTQYF.

V is TRBV27 and J is TRBJ1-1; no definite D call. In germline, CDR1 is MNHEY, CDR2 SMNVEV (reference sequence). V lost 6 bases and J 3 bases, leaving 11 bases between the germline ends. The CDR3 has 13 residues. The CDR3 DNA follows: TGTGCCAGCAGACTAAGTCTATACACTGAAGCTTTCTTT. It translates to CASRLSLYTEAFF.

The chain combines TRBV20-1 with TRBJ2-2, with a possible D match to TRBD2 (5 bases). CDR1 and CDR2 from the germline V gene are DFQATT and SNEGSKA (reference sequence). Trimming stripped 3 bases from V and 7 bases from J, with 15 bases between. This CDR3 contains 14 residues. The CDR3 DNA reads TGCAGTGCTAGTCAAACCGAGGGATTCGGGGAGCTGTTTTTT. Residues: CSASQTEGFGELFF.

This sequence joins TRBV18 and TRBJ2-7; a weak D match, TRBD1 (5 bases). This CDR3 has 12 residues. Germline CDR1 and CDR2: KGHSH and LQKENI. The V and J ends lost 6 bases and 2 bases respectively, with 8 bases between them. The CDR3 DNA reads TGTGCCAGCTCCACAGGAACCTACGAGCAGTACTTC. Its translation: CASSTGTYEQYF.